This is a list of T cell receptor beta chains from one sample in a study of identical twins. In TCRdb, the 5' RACE reads were re-called with MiXCR into one record per CDR3 protein. The data contain about 690,000 distinct CDR3 sequences, roughly 20% of them singletons. The sample was also reused in another study, on T cells expressing NK-cell markers.

The specimen sequenced was PBMCs. These receptor sequences come from a young woman in good health. CDR3s include the opening cysteine and the closing phenylalanine or tryptophan. Each record gives: J gene, V gene, clone size, D gene, CDR3 protein, CDR3 DNA. The D gene is left open where the match is weak. The size of a clone is reported for some rows only, either as once, few or many, or as a class for expanded clones.

J: TRBJ2-7; V: TRBV12-3/TRBV12-4; size: few; D: TRBD2; CDR3: CASRLAGQGEQYF; DNA: TGTGCCAGTAGACTAGCGGGACAAGGGGAGCAGTACTTC
J: TRBJ1-1; V: TRBV20-1; size: many; D: NA; CDR3: CSAWKGNTEAFF; DNA: TGCAGTGCTTGGAAGGGGAACACTGAAGCTTTCTTT
J: TRBJ2-7; V: TRBV10-3; size: many; D: TRBD1; CDR3: CAISWTGITYEQYF; DNA: TGTGCCATCAGCTGGACAGGGATCACCTACGAGCAGTACTTC
J: TRBJ2-3; V: TRBV10-3; size: few; D: TRBD2; CDR3: CAISPGTSDKDTQYF; DNA: TGTGCCATCAGCCCGGGGACTAGCGATAAAGATACGCAGTATTTT
J: TRBJ2-7; V: TRBV29-1; size: NA; D: NA; CDR3: CSVATTGLSGEQYF; DNA: TGCAGCGTGGCTACTACCGGATTAAGTGGCGAGCAGTACTTC
J: TRBJ2-1; V: TRBV6-1; size: NA; D: TRBD2; CDR3: CASSERLAGRTFF; DNA: TGTGCCAGCAGTGAACGGCTAGCGGGCAGGACGTTCTTC
J: TRBJ1-4; V: TRBV7-9; size: few; D: TRBD1; CDR3: CASSFSGQADKLFF; DNA: TGTGCCAGCAGCTTCTCGGGACAGGCAGACAAACTGTTTTTT
J: TRBJ1-2; V: TRBV7-9; size: few; D: NA; CDR3: CASSLIGGYGYTF; DNA: TGTGCCAGCAGCTTAATTGGGGGGTATGGCTACACCTTC
J: TRBJ2-7; V: TRBV20-1; size: NA; D: NA; CDR3: CSASGRRQGDSSHEQYF; DNA: TGCAGTGCTAGTGGTCGGAGGCAGGGTGATTCTTCGCACGAGCAGTACTTC
J: TRBJ1-3; V: TRBV25-1; size: NA; D: NA; CDR3: CASSEYSGNTIYF; DNA: TGTGCCAGCAGTGAATACTCTGGAAACACCATATATTTT
J: TRBJ2-5; V: TRBV25-1; size: NA; D: NA; CDR3: CASSGQFQETQYF; DNA: TGTGCCAGCAGCGGACAGTTCCAAGAGACCCAGTACTTC
J: TRBJ2-3; V: TRBV5-5; size: few; D: NA; CDR3: CASSRNQGRDTQYF; DNA: TGTGCCAGCAGCCGGAACCAGGGTAGGGATACGCAGTATTTT
J: TRBJ2-1; V: TRBV25-1; size: many; D: NA; CDR3: CASSDGGDEQFF; DNA: TGTGCCAGCAGTGATGGCGGCGATGAGCAGTTCTTC
J: TRBJ2-3; V: TRBV29-1; size: many; D: TRBD2; CDR3: CSVEGNVGLAGAGDTQYF; DNA: TGCAGCGTTGAGGGGAACGTTGGACTAGCGGGAGCCGGAGATACGCAGTATTTT
J: TRBJ2-6; V: TRBV20-1; size: NA; D: NA; CDR3: CSARVPRATGANVLTF; DNA: TGCAGTGCTAGGGTCCCCCGGGCGACTGGGGCCAACGTCCTGACTTTC
J: TRBJ2-2; V: TRBV29-1; size: few; D: TRBD2; CDR3: CSVDSSGNPGELFF; DNA: TGCAGCGTTGACTCTAGCGGGAACCCCGGGGAGCTGTTTTTT